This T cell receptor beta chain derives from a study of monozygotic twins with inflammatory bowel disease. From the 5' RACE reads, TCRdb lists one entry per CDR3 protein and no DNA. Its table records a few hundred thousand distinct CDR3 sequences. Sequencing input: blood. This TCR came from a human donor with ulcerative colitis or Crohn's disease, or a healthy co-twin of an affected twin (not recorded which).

CDR3: CASSSPGTGGYEQYF. The chain joins TRBV28 to TRBJ2-7; TCRdb's assignment of TRBD1 cannot be checked, as there is no DNA. CDR1 is MDHEN, CDR2 SYDVKM, per germline. The length of the CDR3 is 15 residues.